The subject of this entry is one T cell receptor beta chain. The assay was immunoSEQ multiplex PCR, and TCRdb's table has in-frame clones only and misses some. The sample has approximately 490,000 clones; roughly 87% are singletons. This entry belongs to a study of blood T cell repertoires in COVID-19. In the study overall: Acute-phase and convalescent COVID-19 samples originated in the United States, Italy and Spain.

Adults between roughly 18 and 100 years of age took part from about two dozen US areas. Donors in Cohort 3 who had recovered were those with two negative PCRs, healthcare professional clearance, or resolution of their symptoms. The clonotype comes from a woman between 18 and 30 years old who had recovered from COVID-19. The sequenced sample was PBMCs or T cells enriched from blood (not recorded which).

The CDR3 DNA sequence: TGTGCCAGCTCAACGACTGCTACCCCCTCTGGAAACACCATATATTTT. This gives the protein CASSTTATPSGNTIYF. V usage is TRBV18 and J usage is TRBJ1-3; no clear D gene. CDR1 is KGHSH, CDR2 LQKENI, per germline. The germline V and J ends were trimmed by 5 bases and 0 bases, with 14 bases remaining between them. CDR3 length equals 16 residues.